Each of the 20 T cell receptor beta chains below was sequenced from the same sample in a study of blood T cell repertoires in COVID-19. The table came from immunoSEQ multiplex PCR; TCRdb's copy has only in-frame clones and leaves some out. Here the sample spans roughly 30,000 clones, around 88% being singletons. Sequencing was done on a sample of peripheral blood. The receptors originated from a human donor in a cohort sampled during active COVID-19.

This rearrangement joins TRBV3-1 (or the pseudogene TRBV3-2) to TRBJ1-5; TRBD1 is a possible D gene (6 bases). CDR1 LGHDT and CDR2 YNNKEL come from the germline V gene (reference sequence). V was pared by 4 bases and J by 4 bases, with 14 bases between. CDR3 length: 15 amino acids. CDR3 bases: TGTGCCAGCAGCCCCTTTTGGGGGACAAATCAGCCCCAGCATTTT. This gives the protein CASSPFWGTNQPQHF.

The rearrangement links TRBV4-3 to TRBJ1-1; D gene unclear. Trimming cost V 2 bases and J 0 bases, with 10 bases left between them. Germline CDR1 LGHNA, CDR2 YSLEER. The CDR3 contains 15 residues. The CDR3 region has the DNA TGCGCCAGCAGCCAATGGTCCGAGATGAACACTGAAGCTTTCTTT. This codes for CASSQWSEMNTEAFF.

The genes are TRBV27 and TRBJ2-3; a possible D gene is TRBD2 (7 bases). CDR1 is MNHEY and CDR2 is SMNVEV in the germline V gene (reference sequence). V was trimmed by 6 bases and J by 7 bases, leaving 14 bases between them. This CDR3 region has 13 residues. CDR3: CASRGGGTHTQYF. The CDR3 DNA reads as TGTGCCAGCAGGGGAGGGGGGACCCATACGCAGTATTTT.

The gene calls are TRBV9 and TRBJ1-2; D ambiguous. V was clipped by 1 base and J by 8 bases, with 15 bases between them. The CDR3 extends over 14 amino acids. From germline, CDR1 is SGDLS and CDR2 YYNGEE. CDR3 DNA: TGTGCCAGCAGCGTATCTCCCCGCGGGGAAGGCTACACCTTC. Protein product: CASSVSPRGEGYTF.

This chain links TRBV5-6 with TRBJ2-7, with D maybe TRBD2 (5 bases). The CDR3 contains 14 residues. V was trimmed by 0 bases and J by 7 bases, leaving 14 bases between them. The germline V gene has CDR1 SGHDT and CDR2 YYEEEE. This chain's CDR3 is CASSLAGVGWEQYF. CDR3 in DNA: TGTGCCAGCAGCTTGGCCGGGGTGGGCTGGGAGCAGTACTTC.

The gene calls are TRBV5-1 and TRBJ2-5; a possible D gene is TRBD1 (6 bases). V gave up 6 bases and J gave up 5 bases, with 17 bases separating them. CDR1 and CDR2 (germline): SGHRS, YFSETQ. There are 14 residues in the CDR3. CDR3 in amino acids: CASMKDRTGETQYF. In DNA form, the CDR3 reads TGCGCCAGCATGAAGGATAGAACAGGGGAGACCCAGTACTTC.

The rearrangement joins TRBV6-5 to TRBJ2-5, with D maybe TRBD1 (5 bases). Trimming took off 2 bases at V and 5 bases at J, with 12 bases between the two ends. The CDR3 loop spans 14 amino acids. In germline, CDR1 is MNHEY, CDR2 SVGAGI. The chain's CDR3 is CASSYARTRETQYF. In DNA, the CDR3 is TGTGCCAGCAGTTACGCCCGGACAAGGGAGACCCAGTACTTC.

The CDR3 bases are TGTGCCAGCAGCTTACGGGAATTGCAAGAGACCCAGTACTTC. This sequence encodes CASSLRELQETQYF. The chain employs TRBV7-2 and TRBJ2-5; TRBD2 might be the D (5 bases). Germline loops: CDR1 SGHTA, CDR2 FQGNSA. V dropped 2 bases and J dropped 2 bases, with 9 bases sitting between them. This CDR3 has 14 residues.

This clone was detected only once. The genes are TRBV11-2 and TRBJ1-6, with D hard to call. CDR3 length equals 15 residues. V lost 0 bases and J lost 5, with 8 bases in between. Germline CDR1 is SGHAT and CDR2 is FQNNGV. The CDR3 DNA sequence: TGTGCCAGCAGCTTAGATCCCGGGGATAATTCACCCCTCCACTTT. It specifies CASSLDPGDNSPLHF. Drawing the rest from reference TRBV11-2 and TRBJ1-6, the complete variable domain is EAGVAQSPRYKIIEKRQSVAFWCNPISGHATLYWYQQILGQGPKLLIQFQNNGVVDDSQLPKDRFSAERLKGVDSTLKIQPAKLEDSAVYLCASSLDPGDNSPLHFGNGTRLTVT.

This clone came up once. The rearrangement joins TRBV7-2 to TRBJ2-2; D not certain. Germline V gene lookup returns CDR1 SGHTA and CDR2 FQGNSA. This CDR3 spans 13 amino acids. Trimming left V 3 bases short and J 6 bases short, with 8 bases between. Written as DNA, the CDR3 is TGTGCCAGCAGCTTTGACTGGGCCGGGGAGCTGTTTTTT. It translates to CASSFDWAGELFF.

The gene calls are TRBV5-1 and TRBJ1-3; no firm D call. There are 15 residues in the CDR3. The ends were cut back, 0 bases at V and 0 bases at J, with 7 bases in the middle. The V gene's germline CDR1 is SGHRS and CDR2 YFSETQ. CDR3 loop: CASSLEWASGNTIYF. The CDR3 nucleotides are TGCGCCAGCAGCTTGGAATGGGCCTCTGGAAACACCATATATTTT. Based on the CDR3 plus reference TRBV5-1 and TRBJ1-3, the full variable domain is KAGVTQTPRYLIKTRGQQVTLSCSPISGHRSVSWYQQTPGQGLQFLFEYFSETQRNKGNFPGRFSGRQFSNSRSEMNVSTLELGDSALYLCASSLEWASGNTIYFGEGSWLTVV.

V and J are TRBV27 and TRBJ1-5; 8 positions agree with TRBD1. V was clipped by 4 bases and J by 4 bases; unmatched bases: 9. The CDR3 runs 16 residues. Germline V lookup: CDR1 MNHEY, CDR2 SMNVEV (reference sequence). CDR3 coding DNA: TGTGCCAGCAGTTCCCTCCGCAGGGGGCCTAATCAGCCCCAGCATTTT. Amino acids: CASSSLRRGPNQPQHF.

The rearrangement links TRBV6-5 to TRBJ1-1; D is possibly TRBD1 (5 bases). There are 14 residues in the CDR3. CDR1 and CDR2 from the germline V gene are MNHEY and SVGAGI. Between the trimmed V and J ends, which lost 4 bases and 1 base, there was a span of 10 bases. This CDR3 is CASSLDGGNTEAFF. In DNA form, the CDR3 reads TGTGCCAGCAGTTTGGACGGGGGGAACACTGAAGCTTTCTTT.

This CDR3 is CASSPERGFTEAFF. The CDR3 nucleotides read TGTGCCAGCAGCCCCGAAAGGGGGTTCACTGAAGCTTTCTTT. The chain recombines TRBV4-2 with TRBJ1-1, with a weak D call TRBD1 (6 bases). CDR3 length equals 14 residues. Per germline, CDR1 LGHNA and CDR2 YNFKEQ. The V end was cut by 4 bases, the J end by 4 bases, with 13 bases between.

By proportion, this clone is medium-sized (0.01 to 0.1%). The V call is TRBV10-2, the J call TRBJ1-5, with a possible D match to TRBD1 (5 bases). Trimming cost V 3 bases and J 7 bases, with 10 bases left between them. Germline CDR1 is WSHSY and CDR2 is SAAADI. The CDR3 has 13 amino acids. Here the CDR3 reads CASSEQVEQPQHF. The CDR3 DNA is TGCGCCAGCAGTGAACAGGTAGAGCAGCCCCAGCATTTT.

This sequence joins TRBV11-2 and TRBJ2-5; TRBD2 aligns across 14 bases. CDR3 size: 16 residues. Germline CDR1 SGHAT, CDR2 FQNNGV. The trim removed 5 bases at V and 7 bases at J, leaving 9 bases unmatched. CDR3 protein: CASSLRTSGGLGTQYF. The DNA for the CDR3 is TGTGCCAGCAGCCTCCGGACTAGCGGGGGGCTAGGGACCCAGTACTTC. Complete variable domain (other parts from reference TRBV11-2 and TRBJ2-5): EAGVAQSPRYKIIEKRQSVAFWCNPISGHATLYWYQQILGQGPKLLIQFQNNGVVDDSQLPKDRFSAERLKGVDSTLKIQPAKLEDSAVYLCASSLRTSGGLGTQYFGPGTRLLVL.

The chain links TRBV18 to TRBJ2-4; 8 bases map to TRBD1. From germline, CDR1 is KGHSH and CDR2 LQKENI. This CDR3 comprises 15 residues. Unmatched junction bases numbered 5, after V lost 5 bases and J lost 2 bases. CDR3 coding DNA: TGTGCCAGCTCATCCGGACAGGGCTCCAAAAACATTCAGTACTTC. Protein: CASSSGQGSKNIQYF.

The rearrangement uses TRBV3-1 (or the pseudogene TRBV3-2) and TRBJ2-1; 14 bases match TRBD2. Germline values: CDR1 LGHDT, CDR2 YNNKEL (reference sequence). The CDR3 covers 15 residues. V was pared by 4 bases and J by 8 bases, with 4 bases of the junction left unmatched. CDR3 in amino acids: CASSPTSGGAHEQFF. CDR3 DNA sequence: TGTGCCAGCAGCCCGACTAGCGGGGGGGCCCATGAGCAGTTCTTC.

The V call is TRBV6-6, the J call TRBJ2-1; 7 nucleotides align to TRBD1. With 6 bases clipped from V and 4 bases from J, the junction kept 3 bases outside the gene matches. The CDR3 contains 13 residues. Germline CDR1 reads MNHNY; CDR2 reads SVGAGI (reference sequence). This CDR3 is CASRTGQYNEQFF. The CDR3, as DNA: TGTGCCAGCAGAACGGGACAGTACAATGAGCAGTTCTTC.

The V call is TRBV12-3 or TRBV12-4, the J call TRBJ1-2, with 9 bases matching TRBD1. This CDR3 contains 13 residues. With V trimmed by 5 bases and J by 4 bases, 2 bases remained unmatched. Written as DNA, the CDR3 is TGTGCCAGCAGTAGGGGACAGGGCTATGGCTACACCTTC. Amino acid sequence: CASSRGQGYGYTF.